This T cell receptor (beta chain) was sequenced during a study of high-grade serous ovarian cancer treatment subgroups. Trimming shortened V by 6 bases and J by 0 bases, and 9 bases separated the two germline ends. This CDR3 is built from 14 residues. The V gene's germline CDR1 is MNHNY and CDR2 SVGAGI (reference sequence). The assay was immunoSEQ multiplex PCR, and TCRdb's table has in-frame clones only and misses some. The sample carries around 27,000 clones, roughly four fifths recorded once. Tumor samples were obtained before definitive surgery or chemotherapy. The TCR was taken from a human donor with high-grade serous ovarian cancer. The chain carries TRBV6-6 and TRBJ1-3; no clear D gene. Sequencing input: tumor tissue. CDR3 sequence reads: CASRPGSSGNTIYF. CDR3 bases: TGTGCCAGCAGACCTGGCAGCTCTGGAAACACCATATATTTT.